The rows below give T cell receptor beta chains drawn from one sample of a study of T cell repertoires in cytomegalovirus infection. TCRdb re-called the reads with MiXCR, one entry per CDR3 protein. The sample lists approximately 700,000 distinct CDR3 sequences, approximately 40% seen once, with around 2.8% in the top ten. Sequenced sample: PBMCs. The receptors shown here come from a human donor in good health (CMV status not recorded). Some clones in this sample may be carry-over from other donors' samples. The CDR3 runs from the conserved cysteine through the conserved F or W. The D gene is left open where the match is weak. Clone size appears in some rows only: once, few, many, or a class for an expanded clone.

clone_size: NA
j_call: TRBJ1-4
d_call: TRBD1
v_call: TRBV6-8
cdr3_nt: TGTGCCAGCAGAACGGACAGGGGTATGACTGAAAAACTGTTTTTT
cdr3_aa: CASRTDRGMTEKLFF

clone_size: few
j_call: TRBJ2-7
d_call: NA
v_call: TRBV28
cdr3_nt: TGTGCCAGCAGTATCCGACAGACCTACGAGCAGTACTTC
cdr3_aa: CASSIRQTYEQYF

clone_size: few
j_call: TRBJ1-3
d_call: NA
v_call: TRBV12-3/TRBV12-4
cdr3_nt: TGTGCCAGCAGTTCGGGGGACTCTGGAAACACCATATATTTT
cdr3_aa: CASSSGDSGNTIYF

clone_size: many
j_call: TRBJ2-1
d_call: NA
v_call: TRBV7-8
cdr3_nt: TGTGCCAGCAGCTTAGCGCTGCTTGAGCAGTTCTTC
cdr3_aa: CASSLALLEQFF

clone_size: NA
j_call: TRBJ1-1
d_call: TRBD1
v_call: TRBV29-1
cdr3_nt: TGCAGCGTGGGGGGACAGGGGGCTATCTTCTTT
cdr3_aa: CSVGGQGAIFF

clone_size: NA
j_call: TRBJ1-3
d_call: NA
v_call: TRBV5-1
cdr3_nt: TGCGCCAGCCGCCTCGACCCTGGGAGTGCCGGCTCTGGAAACACCATATATTTT
cdr3_aa: CASRLDPGSAGSGNTIYF

clone_size: few
j_call: TRBJ1-1
d_call: NA
v_call: TRBV4-2
cdr3_nt: TGTGCCAGCAGCCATCCCCATGAGGGGGGCTCATTCGGGACTGAAGCTTTCTTT
cdr3_aa: CASSHPHEGGSFGTEAFF

clone_size: many
j_call: TRBJ1-1
d_call: NA
v_call: TRBV28
cdr3_nt: TGTGCCAGCAGCTTATACACTGAAGCTTTCTTT
cdr3_aa: CASSLYTEAFF

clone_size: NA
j_call: TRBJ1-5
d_call: NA
v_call: TRBV15
cdr3_nt: TGTGCCACCAGCAGAGATTTTCAGAATAGCAATCAGCCCCAGCATTTT
cdr3_aa: CATSRDFQNSNQPQHF

clone_size: few
j_call: TRBJ2-1
d_call: NA
v_call: TRBV11-1
cdr3_nt: TGTGCCAGCAGCACCGGGAGAACTACGGATGAGCAGTTCTTC
cdr3_aa: CASSTGRTTDEQFF

clone_size: NA
j_call: TRBJ1-6
d_call: NA
v_call: TRBV6-6
cdr3_nt: TGTGCCAGCAGTACCCAGGGGATGCTCCACTTT
cdr3_aa: CASSTQGMLHF

clone_size: NA
j_call: TRBJ2-7
d_call: TRBD2
v_call: TRBV20-1
cdr3_nt: TGCAGTGCAAGGACTAGCGAATCTCAGTACTTC
cdr3_aa: CSARTSESQYF

clone_size: few
j_call: TRBJ1-5
d_call: TRBD1
v_call: TRBV19
cdr3_nt: TGTGCCAGTAGTATCCCTCCAGGACAGGGGAAAACGTCCAATCAGCCCCAGCATTTT
cdr3_aa: CASSIPPGQGKTSNQPQHF

clone_size: many
j_call: TRBJ1-1
d_call: NA
v_call: TRBV12-3/TRBV12-4
cdr3_nt: TGTGCCAGCAGTTTAGCAGGGTATATCGAAGCTTTCTTT
cdr3_aa: CASSLAGYIEAFF

clone_size: NA
j_call: TRBJ1-5
d_call: NA
v_call: TRBV19
cdr3_nt: TGTGCCAGTAGTAGGGGTCAGACCAGCAATCAGCCCCAGCATTTT
cdr3_aa: CASSRGQTSNQPQHF

clone_size: NA
j_call: TRBJ2-3
d_call: TRBD2
v_call: TRBV19
cdr3_nt: TGTGCCAGTAGTATCCTGGCGGGGGGTATCACAGATACGCAGTATTTT
cdr3_aa: CASSILAGGITDTQYF

clone_size: NA
j_call: TRBJ1-3
d_call: TRBD1
v_call: TRBV6-1
cdr3_nt: TGTGCCAGCACCGACAGGGGTCGAGGAAACACCATATATTTT
cdr3_aa: CASTDRGRGNTIYF